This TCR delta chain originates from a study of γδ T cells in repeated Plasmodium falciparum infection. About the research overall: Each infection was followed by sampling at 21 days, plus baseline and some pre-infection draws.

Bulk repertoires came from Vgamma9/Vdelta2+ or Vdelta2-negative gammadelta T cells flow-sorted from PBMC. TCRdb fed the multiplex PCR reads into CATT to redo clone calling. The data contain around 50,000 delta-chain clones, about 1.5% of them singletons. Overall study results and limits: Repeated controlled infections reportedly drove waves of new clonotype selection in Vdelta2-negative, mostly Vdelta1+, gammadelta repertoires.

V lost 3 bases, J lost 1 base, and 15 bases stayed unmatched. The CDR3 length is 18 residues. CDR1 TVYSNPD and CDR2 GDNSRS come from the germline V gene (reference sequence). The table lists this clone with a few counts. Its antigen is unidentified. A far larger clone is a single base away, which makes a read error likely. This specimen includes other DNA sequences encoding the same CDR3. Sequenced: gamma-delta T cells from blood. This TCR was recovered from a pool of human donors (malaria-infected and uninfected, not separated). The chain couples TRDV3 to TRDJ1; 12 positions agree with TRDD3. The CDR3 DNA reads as TGTGCCTTCAGGTTCCCTTACTGGGGGATACTAGCCACCGATAAACTCATCTTT. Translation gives CAFRFPYWGILATDKLIF.